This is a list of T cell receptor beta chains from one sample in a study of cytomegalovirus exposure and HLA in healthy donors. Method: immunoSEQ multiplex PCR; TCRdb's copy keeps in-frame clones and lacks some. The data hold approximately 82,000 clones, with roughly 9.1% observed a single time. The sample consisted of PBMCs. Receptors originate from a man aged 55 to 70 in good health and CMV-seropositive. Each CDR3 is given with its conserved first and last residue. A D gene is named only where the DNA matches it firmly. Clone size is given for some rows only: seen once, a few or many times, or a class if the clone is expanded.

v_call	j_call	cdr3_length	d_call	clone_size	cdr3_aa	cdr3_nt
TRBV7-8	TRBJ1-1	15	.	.	CASSEGRRGDTEAFF	TGTGCCAGCAGCGAGGGGAGGCGGGGGGACACTGAAGCTTTCTTT
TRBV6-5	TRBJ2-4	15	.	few	CASSRDTLAKNIQYF	TGTGCCAGCAGTCGGGACACGCTAGCCAAAAACATTCAGTACTTC
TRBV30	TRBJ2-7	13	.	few	CAWSEDSNAEQYF	TGTGCCTGGAGTGAAGACTCCAACGCGGAGCAGTACTTC
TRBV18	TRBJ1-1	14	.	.	CASSPTTLNTEAFF	TGTGCCAGCTCACCTACGACACTGAACACTGAAGCTTTCTTT
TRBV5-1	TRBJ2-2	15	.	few	CASSLGQGGTGELFF	TGCGCCAGCAGCTTGGGCCAGGGGGGAACCGGGGAGCTGTTTTTT
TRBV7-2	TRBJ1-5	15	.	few	CASSLDRTSNQPQHF	TGTGCCAGCAGCTTAGACAGGACCAGCAATCAGCCCCAGCATTTT
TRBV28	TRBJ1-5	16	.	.	CASSQSEGLRNQPQHF	TGTGCCAGCAGCCAAAGCGAGGGACTTCGTAATCAGCCCCAGCATTTT
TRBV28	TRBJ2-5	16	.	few	CASSILQGRGQETQYF	TGTGCCAGCAGCATTTTACAGGGTCGGGGCCAAGAGACCCAGTACTTC
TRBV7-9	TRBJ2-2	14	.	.	CASSPELATGELFF	TGTGCCAGCAGCCCTGAATTGGCCACCGGGGAGCTGTTTTTT
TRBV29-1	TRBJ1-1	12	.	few	CSVEDRGTEAFF	TGCAGCGTTGAAGACAGGGGCACTGAAGCTTTCTTT
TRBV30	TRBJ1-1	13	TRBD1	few	CACSGQLNTEAFF	TGTGCCTGTTCGGGACAGTTGAACACTGAAGCTTTCTTT
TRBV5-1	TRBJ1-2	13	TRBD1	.	CASSTGQDYGYTF	TGCGCCAGCAGCACGGGACAGGACTATGGCTACACCTTC
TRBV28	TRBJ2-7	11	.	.	CASSTPYEQYF	TGTGCCAGCAGTACTCCCTACGAGCAGTACTTC
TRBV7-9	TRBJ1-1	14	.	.	CASADSHGDTEAFF	TGTGCCAGTGCCGACTCCCACGGAGACACTGAAGCTTTCTTT
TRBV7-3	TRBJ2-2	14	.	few	CASSSGTNTGELFF	TGTGCCAGCAGCTCCGGGACGAACACCGGGGAGCTGTTTTTT
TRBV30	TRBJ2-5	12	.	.	CAWSVGGETQYF	TGTGCCTGGAGTGTCGGGGGAGAGACCCAGTACTTC
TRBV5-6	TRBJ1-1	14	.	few	CASSFGVVNTEAFF	TGTGCCAGCAGCTTCGGAGTGGTCAACACTGAAGCTTTCTTT
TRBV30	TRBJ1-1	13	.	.	CAWRWGGWTEAFF	TGTGCCTGGAGGTGGGGGGGATGGACTGAAGCTTTCTTT
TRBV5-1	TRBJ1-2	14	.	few	CASSLDPDQGGYTF	TGCGCCAGCAGCTTGGATCCGGACCAGGGGGGCTACACCTTC
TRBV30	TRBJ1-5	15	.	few	CAWSLGGEGDQPQHF	TGTGCCTGGAGTCTAGGCGGGGAGGGGGATCAGCCCCAGCATTTT
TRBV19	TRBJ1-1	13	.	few	CASSVTVNTEAFF	TGTGCCAGTAGTGTGACAGTTAACACTGAAGCTTTCTTT
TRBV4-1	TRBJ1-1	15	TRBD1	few	CASSRGQGAGTEAFF	TGCGCCAGCAGCCGGGGACAGGGGGCAGGGACTGAAGCTTTCTTT
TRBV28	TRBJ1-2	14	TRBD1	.	CASSLTGGRNGYTF	TGTGCCAGCAGTTTGACAGGGGGTAGGAATGGCTACACCTTC
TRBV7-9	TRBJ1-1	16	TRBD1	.	CASSPRTTGAGAEAFF	TGTGCCAGCAGCCCCAGGACGACAGGGGCGGGGGCTGAAGCTTTCTTT
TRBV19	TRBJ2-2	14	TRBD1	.	CASSNRGPPGELFF	TGTGCCAGTAGTAACAGGGGCCCTCCCGGGGAGCTGTTTTTT
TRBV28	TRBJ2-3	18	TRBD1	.	CASHGTAWVIDHTDTQYF	TGTGCCAGCCACGGGACAGCTTGGGTAATAGACCACACAGATACGCAGTATTTT
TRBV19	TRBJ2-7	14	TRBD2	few	CASSLIAGPYEQYF	TGTGCCAGTAGTCTTATAGCGGGGCCCTACGAGCAGTACTTC
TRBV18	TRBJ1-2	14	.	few	CASSPSGTNYGYTF	TGTGCCAGCTCACCATCCGGGACTAACTATGGCTACACCTTC
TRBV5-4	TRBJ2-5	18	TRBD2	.	CASSKRTSGGATQETQYF	TGTGCCAGCAGCAAACGGACTAGCGGGGGGGCAACCCAAGAGACCCAGTACTTC
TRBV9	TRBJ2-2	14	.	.	CASSTTVNTGELFF	TGTGCCAGCAGTACGACTGTGAACACCGGGGAGCTGTTTTTT
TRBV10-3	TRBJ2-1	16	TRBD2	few	CAISATSGSFSNEQFF	TGTGCCATCAGTGCGACTAGCGGGAGCTTTTCGAATGAGCAGTTCTTC
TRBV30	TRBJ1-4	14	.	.	CAAQGPTTNEKLFF	TGTGCCGCTCAGGGCCCTACAACTAATGAAAAACTGTTTTTT
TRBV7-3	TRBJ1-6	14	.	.	CASSLQGGGSPLHF	TGTGCCAGCAGCTTACAGGGAGGAGGATCACCCCTCCACTTT